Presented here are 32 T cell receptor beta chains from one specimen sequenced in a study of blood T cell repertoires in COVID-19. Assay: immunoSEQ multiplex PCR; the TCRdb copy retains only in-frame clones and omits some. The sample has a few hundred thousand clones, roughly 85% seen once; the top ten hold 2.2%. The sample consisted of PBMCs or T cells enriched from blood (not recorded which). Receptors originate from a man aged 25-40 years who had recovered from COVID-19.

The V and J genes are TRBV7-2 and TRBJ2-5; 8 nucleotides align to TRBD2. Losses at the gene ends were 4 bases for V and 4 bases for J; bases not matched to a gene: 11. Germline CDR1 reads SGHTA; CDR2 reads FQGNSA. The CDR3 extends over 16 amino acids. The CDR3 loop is CASSSLSGEALETQYF. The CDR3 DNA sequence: TGTGCCAGCAGCTCACTTAGCGGGGAGGCTTTAGAGACCCAGTACTTC.

CDR3 loop: CASSQTDRANGYTF. The CDR3, as DNA: TGTGCCAGCAGCCAGACGGACAGGGCTAATGGCTACACCTTC. This rearrangement joins TRBV3-1 (or the pseudogene TRBV3-2) to TRBJ1-2; 8 bases fit TRBD1. Looked up from germline, CDR1 is LGHDT and CDR2 is YNNKEL (reference sequence). The CDR3 runs 14 residues. With V trimmed by 3 bases and J by 6 bases, 6 bases remained unmatched.

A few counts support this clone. The CDR3 region has the DNA TGCGCCAGCAGAGCGGGGGCCTTCGACAATGAGCAGTTCTTC. Translation: CASRAGAFDNEQFF. The chain uses TRBV5-1 and TRBJ2-1; 8 bases match TRBD2. CDR1 and CDR2 from the germline V gene are SGHRS and YFSETQ. With 5 bases clipped from V and 5 bases from J, the junction kept 6 bases outside the gene matches. The CDR3 sequence is 14 residues long.

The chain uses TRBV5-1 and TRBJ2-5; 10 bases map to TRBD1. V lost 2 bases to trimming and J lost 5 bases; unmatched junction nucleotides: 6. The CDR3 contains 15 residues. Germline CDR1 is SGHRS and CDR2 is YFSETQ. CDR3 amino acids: CASSFGQGVRETQYF. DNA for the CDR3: TGCGCCAGCAGCTTCGGACAGGGGGTTAGGGAGACCCAGTACTTC.

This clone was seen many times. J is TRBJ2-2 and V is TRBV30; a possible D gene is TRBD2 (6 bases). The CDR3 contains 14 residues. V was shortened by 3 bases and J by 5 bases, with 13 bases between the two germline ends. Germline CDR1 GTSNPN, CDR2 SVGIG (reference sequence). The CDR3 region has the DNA TGTGCCTGGAGGGGCGGGGCAGGGACCGGGGAGCTGTTTTTT. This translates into CAWRGGAGTGELFF.

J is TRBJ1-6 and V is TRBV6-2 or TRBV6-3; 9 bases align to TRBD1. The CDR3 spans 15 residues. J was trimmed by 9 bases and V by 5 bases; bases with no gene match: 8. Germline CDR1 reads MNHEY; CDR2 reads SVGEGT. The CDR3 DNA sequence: TGTGCCAGCAGTCACCGGGACAGGGCGGGTTCACCCCTCCACTTT. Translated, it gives CASSHRDRAGSPLHF.

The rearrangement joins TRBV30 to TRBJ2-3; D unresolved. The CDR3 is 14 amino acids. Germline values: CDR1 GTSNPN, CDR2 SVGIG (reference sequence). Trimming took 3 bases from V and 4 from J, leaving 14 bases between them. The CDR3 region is CAWSPDLRADTQYF. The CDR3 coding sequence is TGTGCCTGGAGCCCCGACCTACGGGCAGATACGCAGTATTTT.

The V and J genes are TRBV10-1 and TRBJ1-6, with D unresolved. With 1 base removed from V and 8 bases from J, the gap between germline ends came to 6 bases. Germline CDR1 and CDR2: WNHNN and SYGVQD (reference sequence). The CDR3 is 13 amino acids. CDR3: CASSEWRDSPLHF. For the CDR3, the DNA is TGCGCCAGCAGTGAGTGGAGGGATTCACCCCTCCACTTT.

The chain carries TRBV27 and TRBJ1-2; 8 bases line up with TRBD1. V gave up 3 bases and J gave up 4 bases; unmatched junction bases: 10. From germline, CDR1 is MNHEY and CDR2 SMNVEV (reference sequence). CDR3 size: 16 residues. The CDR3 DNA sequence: TGTGCCAGCAGTTTGGGCCAGGGGGCGTCAATCTATGGCTACACCTTC. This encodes CASSLGQGASIYGYTF.

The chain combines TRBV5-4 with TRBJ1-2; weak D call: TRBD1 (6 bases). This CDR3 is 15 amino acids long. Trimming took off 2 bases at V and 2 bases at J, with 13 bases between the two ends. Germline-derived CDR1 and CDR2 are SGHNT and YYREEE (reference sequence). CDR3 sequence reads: CASSLGGLLNYGYTF. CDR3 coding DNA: TGTGCCAGCAGCTTAGGGGGTCTGTTAAACTATGGCTACACCTTC. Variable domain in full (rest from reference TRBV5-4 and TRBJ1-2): ETGVTQSPTHLIKTRGQQVTLRCSSQSGHNTVSWYQQALGQGPQFIFQYYREEENGRGNFPPRFSGLQFPNYSSELNVNALELDDSALYLCASSLGGLLNYGYTFGSGTRLTVV.

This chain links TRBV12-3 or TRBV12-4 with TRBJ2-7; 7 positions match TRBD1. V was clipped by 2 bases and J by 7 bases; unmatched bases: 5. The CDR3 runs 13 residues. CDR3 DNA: TGTGCCAGCAGTTTACTACAGGGGTCAGAGCAGTACTTC. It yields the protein CASSLLQGSEQYF.

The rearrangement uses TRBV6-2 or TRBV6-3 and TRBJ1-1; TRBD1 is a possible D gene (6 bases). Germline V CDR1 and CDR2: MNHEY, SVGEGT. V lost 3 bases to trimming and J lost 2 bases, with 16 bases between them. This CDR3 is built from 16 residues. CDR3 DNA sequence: TGTGCCAGCAGTTATCGAGGGGGACACTTAAACACTGAAGCTTTCTTT. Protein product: CASSYRGGHLNTEAFF.

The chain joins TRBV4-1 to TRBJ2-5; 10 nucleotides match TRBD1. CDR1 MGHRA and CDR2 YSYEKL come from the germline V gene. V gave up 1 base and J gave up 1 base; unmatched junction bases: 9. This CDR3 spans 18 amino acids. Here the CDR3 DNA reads TGCGCCAGCAGCCAAGTAATGCCCCGACAGGGGGCCCAAGAGACCCAGTACTTC. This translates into CASSQVMPRQGAQETQYF.

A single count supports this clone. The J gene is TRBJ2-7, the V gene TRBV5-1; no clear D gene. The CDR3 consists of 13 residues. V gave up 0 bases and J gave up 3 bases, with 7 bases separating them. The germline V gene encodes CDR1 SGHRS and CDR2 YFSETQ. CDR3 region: CASSLGRDYEQYF. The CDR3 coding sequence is TGCGCCAGCAGCTTGGGTAGAGACTACGAGCAGTACTTC.

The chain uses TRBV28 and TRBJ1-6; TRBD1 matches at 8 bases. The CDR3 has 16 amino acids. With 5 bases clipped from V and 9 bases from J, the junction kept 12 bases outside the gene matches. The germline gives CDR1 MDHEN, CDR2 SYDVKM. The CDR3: CASSLPNTGGRSPLHF. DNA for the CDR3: TGTGCCAGCAGTCTTCCAAATACAGGGGGTCGTTCACCCCTCCACTTT.

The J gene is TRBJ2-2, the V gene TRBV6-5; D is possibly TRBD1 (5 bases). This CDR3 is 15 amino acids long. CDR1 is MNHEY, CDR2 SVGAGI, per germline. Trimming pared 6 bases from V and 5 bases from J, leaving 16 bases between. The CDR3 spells CASSMGPRITGELFF. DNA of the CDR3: TGTGCCAGCAGCATGGGGCCTAGAATAACCGGGGAGCTGTTTTTT.

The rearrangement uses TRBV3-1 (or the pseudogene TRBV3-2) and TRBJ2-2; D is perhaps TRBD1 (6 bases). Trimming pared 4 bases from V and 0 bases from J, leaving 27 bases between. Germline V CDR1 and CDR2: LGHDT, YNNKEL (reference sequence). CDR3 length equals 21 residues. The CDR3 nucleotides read TGTGCCAGCAGCCCAATCTGGGACATCCTACACGGTCGATCGAACACCGGGGAGCTGTTTTTT. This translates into CASSPIWDILHGRSNTGELFF.

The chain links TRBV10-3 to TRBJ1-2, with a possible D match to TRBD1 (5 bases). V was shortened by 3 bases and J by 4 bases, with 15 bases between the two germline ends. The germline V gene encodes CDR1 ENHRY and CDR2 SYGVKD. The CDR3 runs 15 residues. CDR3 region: CAISDPAGPTYGYTF. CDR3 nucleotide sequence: TGTGCCATCAGTGACCCGGCAGGGCCGACCTATGGCTACACCTTC.

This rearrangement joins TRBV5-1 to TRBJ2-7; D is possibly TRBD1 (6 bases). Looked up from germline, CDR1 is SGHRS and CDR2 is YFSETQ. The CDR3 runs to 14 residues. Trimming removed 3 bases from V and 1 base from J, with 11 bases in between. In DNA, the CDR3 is TGCGCCAGCAGCTCGAACAGGGAATCCTACGAGCAGTACTTC. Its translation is CASSSNRESYEQYF.

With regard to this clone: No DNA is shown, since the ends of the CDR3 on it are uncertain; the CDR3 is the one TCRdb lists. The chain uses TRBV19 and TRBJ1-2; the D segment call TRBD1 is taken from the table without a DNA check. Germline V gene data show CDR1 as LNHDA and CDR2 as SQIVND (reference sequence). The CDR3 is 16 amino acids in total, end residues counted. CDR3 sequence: CASTSGQPVVSYGYTF.

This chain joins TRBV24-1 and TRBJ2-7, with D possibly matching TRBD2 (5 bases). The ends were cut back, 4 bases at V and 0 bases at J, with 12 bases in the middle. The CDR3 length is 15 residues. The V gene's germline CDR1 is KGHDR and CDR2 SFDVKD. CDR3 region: CATSDPGISSYEQYF. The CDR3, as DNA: TGTGCCACCAGTGACCCGGGGATTAGCTCCTACGAGCAGTACTTC.

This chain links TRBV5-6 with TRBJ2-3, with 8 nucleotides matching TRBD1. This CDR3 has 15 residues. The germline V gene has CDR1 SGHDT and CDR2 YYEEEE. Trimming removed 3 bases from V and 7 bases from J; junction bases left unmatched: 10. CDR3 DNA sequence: TGTGCCAGCAGCTGGGACCAGGGGGCCTTTTATACGCAGTATTTT. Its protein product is CASSWDQGAFYTQYF.

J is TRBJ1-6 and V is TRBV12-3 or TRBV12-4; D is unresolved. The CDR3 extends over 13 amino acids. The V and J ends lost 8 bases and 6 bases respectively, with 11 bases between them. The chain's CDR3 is CASVGLGNSPLHF. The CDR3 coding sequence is TGTGCCAGCGTTGGGCTCGGTAATTCACCCCTCCACTTT.

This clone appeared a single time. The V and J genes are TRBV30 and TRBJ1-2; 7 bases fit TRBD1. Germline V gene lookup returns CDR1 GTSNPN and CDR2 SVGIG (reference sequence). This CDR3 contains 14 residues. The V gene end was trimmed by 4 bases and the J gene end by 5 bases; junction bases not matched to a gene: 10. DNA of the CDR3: TGTGCCTGGACGACAGGGCCGGTATGGTATGGCTACACCTTC. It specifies CAWTTGPVWYGYTF.

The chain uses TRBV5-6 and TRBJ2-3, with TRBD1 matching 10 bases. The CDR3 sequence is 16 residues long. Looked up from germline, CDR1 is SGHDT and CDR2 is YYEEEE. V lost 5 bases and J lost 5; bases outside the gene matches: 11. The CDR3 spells CASSYRDRGYGDTQYF. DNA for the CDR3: TGTGCCAGCAGTTACCGGGACAGGGGATATGGAGATACGCAGTATTTT.

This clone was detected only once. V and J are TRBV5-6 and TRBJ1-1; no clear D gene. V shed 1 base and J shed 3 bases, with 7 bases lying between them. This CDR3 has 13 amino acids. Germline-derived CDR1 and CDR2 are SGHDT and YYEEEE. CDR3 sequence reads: CASSLPEYTEAFF. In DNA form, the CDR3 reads TGTGCCAGCAGCTTGCCCGAGTACACTGAAGCTTTCTTT.

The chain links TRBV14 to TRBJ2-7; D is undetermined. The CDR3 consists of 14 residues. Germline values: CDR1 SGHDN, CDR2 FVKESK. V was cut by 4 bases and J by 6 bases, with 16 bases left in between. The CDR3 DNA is TGTGCCAGCAGCCTCCAAAGGTACAGATCCGAGCAGTACTTC. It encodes CASSLQRYRSEQYF.

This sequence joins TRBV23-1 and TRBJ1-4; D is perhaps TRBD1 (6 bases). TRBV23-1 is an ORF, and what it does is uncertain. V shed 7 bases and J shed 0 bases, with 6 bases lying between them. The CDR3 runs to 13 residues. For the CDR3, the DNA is TGCGCCAGCACAGGGGCAACTAATGAAAAACTGTTTTTT. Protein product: CASTGATNEKLFF.

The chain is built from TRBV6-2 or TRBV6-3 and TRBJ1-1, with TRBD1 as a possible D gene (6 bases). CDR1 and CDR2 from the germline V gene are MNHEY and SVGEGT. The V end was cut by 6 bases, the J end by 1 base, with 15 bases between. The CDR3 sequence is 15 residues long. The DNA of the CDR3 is TGTGCCAGCAGCATCCGACAGGACCCGAACACTGAAGCTTTCTTT. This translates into CASSIRQDPNTEAFF.

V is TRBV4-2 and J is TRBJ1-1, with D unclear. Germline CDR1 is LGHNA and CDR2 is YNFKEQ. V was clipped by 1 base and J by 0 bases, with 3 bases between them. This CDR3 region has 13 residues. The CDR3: CASSQAMNTEAFF. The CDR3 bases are TGTGCCAGCAGCCAAGCCATGAACACTGAAGCTTTCTTT.

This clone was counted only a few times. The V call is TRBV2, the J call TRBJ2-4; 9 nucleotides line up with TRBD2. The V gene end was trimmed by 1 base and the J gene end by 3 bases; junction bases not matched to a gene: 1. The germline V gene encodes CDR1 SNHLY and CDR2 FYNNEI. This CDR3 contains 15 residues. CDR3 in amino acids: CASSEGTSVKNIQYF. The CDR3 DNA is TGTGCCAGCAGTGAAGGGACTAGCGTCAAAAACATTCAGTACTTC.

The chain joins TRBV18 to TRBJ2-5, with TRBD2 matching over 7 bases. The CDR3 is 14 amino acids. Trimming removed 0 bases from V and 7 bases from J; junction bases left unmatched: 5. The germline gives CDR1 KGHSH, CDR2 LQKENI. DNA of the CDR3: TGTGCCAGCTCACCACCGGGACTACATGGGACCCAGTACTTC. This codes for CASSPPGLHGTQYF.